This record looks at one T cell receptor (beta chain) sequence and its context. This CDR3 spans 12 amino acids. The V gene's germline CDR1 is SEHNR and CDR2 FQNEAQ (reference sequence). Trimming took 1 base from V and 7 from J, leaving 8 bases between them. This entry is derived from a study of T cell changes during pregnancy in multiple sclerosis. Some clones are missing from TCRdb's copy, which holds only in-frame ones; the method was immunoSEQ multiplex PCR. The sample lists roughly 72,000 clones, more than 80% occurring once. The starting material was CD4+ T cells from peripheral blood mononuclear cells, obtained before pregnancy. This rearrangement joins TRBV7-9 to TRBJ2-7; D is perhaps TRBD2 (6 bases). This TCR was sampled from a female donor with multiple sclerosis, enrolled in a pregnancy study. DNA for the CDR3: TGTGCCAGCAGCTTAGGGGAGGCGGAGCAGTACTTC. Its translation is CASSLGEAEQYF.